This T cell receptor (beta chain) was retrieved from a study of response to subunit inactivated influenza vaccine. Study results and limitations: The authors suggested that every seasonal influenza vaccination recruits few new T cells.

Each CDR3 protein is one row after TCRdb ran MiXCR on the RT-PCR reads. The sample lists roughly 650,000 distinct CDR3 sequences; 15% to 17% were seen once. The CDR3 runs to 14 residues. The V end was cut by 0 bases, the J end by 10 bases, with 17 bases between. The germline CDR1 and CDR2 sequences are SGHRS and YFSETQ. This clonotype was found many times. The antigen remains unidentified. The sequence was obtained from a man aged 50 to 60 who received an inactivated influenza vaccine. The material was PBMCs from blood, obtained roughly 12 days after vaccination. The J gene is TRBJ2-7, the V gene TRBV5-1; D unclear. The CDR3 reads CASSLGEQLRRQYF. CDR3 in DNA: TGCGCCAGCAGCTTGGGGGAACAGCTACGACGACAGTACTTC. The whole variable domain, filled in from reference TRBV5-1 and TRBJ2-7, reads KAGVTQTPRYLIKTRGQQVTLSCSPISGHRSVSWYQQTPGQGLQFLFEYFSETQRNKGNFPGRFSGRQFSNSRSEMNVSTLELGDSALYLCASSLGEQLRRQYFGPGTRLTVT.